This paragraph reports one TCR beta chain. These data are taken from a study of blood T cell repertoires in COVID-19. The wider study: PBMCs, B-cell-depleted T cells, or T cells were the source of the cDNA or gDNA that made up the material.

V lost 6 bases, J lost 0 bases, and 17 bases lay in between. CDR1 is SQVTM, CDR2 ANQGSEA, per germline. This CDR3 spans 15 amino acids. As originally analysed: Nucleated cell counts were estimated from reference gene primer amplification. Sequencing was performed with immunoSEQ multiplex PCR; in TCRdb, only in-frame clones are kept and a portion is missing. V, J and clone size are taken as reported in that table, and D and trimming were inferred from the DNA itself. The sample includes under 200,000 clones, about 88% of them seen just once. The clonotype originates from a man between 18 and 35 years old with acute or convalescent COVID-19. The material sequenced was peripheral blood. The gene calls are TRBV29-1 and TRBJ1-1; a weak D match, TRBD1 (6 bases). The CDR3: CSVRMGGGMNTEAFF. CDR3 bases: TGCAGCGTCCGGATGGGAGGGGGGATGAACACTGAAGCTTTCTTT.